A single sample is the source of the 23 T cell receptor beta chains below, sequenced in a study of T cells in Graves' hyperthyroidism and ophthalmopathy. Amplified TCR beta CDR3 regions came from RNA transcripts. With the HTBI primer set, the TCR CDR3 went through a first round of RT-PCR. MiXCR was run by TCRdb on the multiplex PCR reads, yielding one entry per CDR3 protein. The sample includes 500,000 to 550,000 distinct CDR3 sequences, approximately 20% seen only once; the top ten take approximately 48%. The material sequenced was blood. These receptors originate from a man aged 40-50 years with Graves' ophthalmopathy.

This clonotype was seen ten or more times. This chain connects TRBV2 to TRBJ2-7, with D perhaps given as TRBD1 or TRBD2 (7 bases each). Trimming pared 6 bases from V and 2 bases from J, leaving 14 bases between. This CDR3 is 14 amino acids long. CDR1 and CDR2 from the germline V gene are SNHLY and FYNNEI. The CDR3, as DNA: TGTGCCAGCAGGGGGGGGACAGCCGCCTACGAGCAGTACTTC. Encoded protein: CASRGGTAAYEQYF. Full variable domain (rest looked up from reference TRBV2 and TRBJ2-7): EPEVTQTPSHQVTQMGQEVILRCVPISNHLYFYWYRQILGQKVEFLVSFYNNEISEKSEIFDDQFSVERPDGSNFTLKIRSTKLEDSAMYFCASRGGTAAYEQYFGPGTRLTVT.

This clonotype was seen a few times. This chain connects TRBV5-5 to TRBJ2-7; D may be TRBD1 (5 bases). The CDR3 consists of 12 residues. CDR1 is SGHKS and CDR2 is YYEKEE in the germline V gene (reference sequence). Trimming pared 0 bases from V and 6 bases from J, leaving 7 bases between. CDR3 loop: CASSLGGVEQYF. The CDR3 region has the DNA TGTGCCAGCAGCTTGGGGGGCGTCGAGCAGTACTTC.

This clonotype was recorded at least ten times. The chain uses TRBV30 and TRBJ1-1; D possibly corresponds to TRBD1 (6 bases). The CDR3 spans 15 residues. With 2 bases removed from V and 1 base from J, the gap between germline ends came to 14 bases. Germline lookup yields CDR1 GTSNPN and CDR2 SVGIG (reference sequence). The CDR3 is CAWSPSDSRNTEAFF. For the CDR3, the DNA is TGTGCCTGGAGTCCATCGGACAGCCGGAACACTGAAGCTTTCTTT.

This clonotype was detected a few times. This chain joins TRBV28 and TRBJ2-3; D gene unclear. Trimming shortened V by 6 bases and J by 6 bases, and 13 bases separated the two germline ends. CDR1 is MDHEN, CDR2 SYDVKM, per germline. The CDR3 is 13 residues long. This CDR3 is CASSSRRVDTQYF. The CDR3 DNA reads TGTGCCAGCAGCTCCCGCCGGGTGGATACGCAGTATTTT.

This clonotype was observed at least ten times. This chain links TRBV7-9 with TRBJ2-3, with D possibly matching TRBD1 (6 bases). The CDR3 contains 15 residues. V lost 5 bases to trimming and J lost 6 bases, with 18 bases between them. Germline V gives CDR1 SEHNR, CDR2 FQNEAQ (reference sequence). The CDR3 here is CASSPRTVSRDTQYF. CDR3 nucleotide sequence: TGTGCCAGCAGCCCAAGGACAGTTTCTCGGGATACGCAGTATTTT.

This chain links TRBV5-1 with TRBJ1-2; D unresolved. Per the germline V gene, CDR1 is SGHRS and CDR2 is YFSETQ. V lost 3 bases and J 6 bases, leaving 12 bases between the germline ends. The CDR3 contains 13 residues. The DNA of the CDR3 is TGCGCCAGCAGCTCCACGACCCCCGATGGCTACACCTTC. Its protein product is CASSSTTPDGYTF.

The rearrangement links TRBV5-8 to TRBJ1-4; 8 bases line up with TRBD1. CDR3 size: 15 residues. In germline, CDR1 is SGHTS, CDR2 YDEGEE. After removal of 0 bases from V and 8 bases from J, the junction contained 6 bases not matched to a gene. CDR3 sequence reads: CASSLDQGAGEKLFF. The DNA of the CDR3 is TGTGCCAGCAGCTTGGATCAGGGGGCCGGGGAAAAACTGTTTTTT.

The chain carries TRBV6-1 and TRBJ2-5; 7 bases match TRBD2. Looked up from germline, CDR1 is MNHNS and CDR2 is SASEGT. The J segment lost 2 bases and the V segment lost 6 bases, leaving 6 bases of the junction unmatched. The CDR3 length is 14 residues. The CDR3 sequence: CASRGGWGQETQYF. CDR3 DNA sequence: TGTGCCAGCAGGGGGGGGTGGGGACAAGAGACCCAGTACTTC.

The chain uses TRBV7-2 and TRBJ1-4; D is undetermined. CDR1 is SGHTA and CDR2 is FQGNSA in the germline V gene. CDR3 length: 17 amino acids. With 5 bases removed from V and 1 base from J, the gap between germline ends came to 17 bases. As DNA, the CDR3 is TGTGCCAGCAGCCCCCCTGGGTCGGACCGAACTAATGAAAAACTGTTTTTT. It is translated as CASSPPGSDRTNEKLFF.

This clonotype was detected many times. CDR3 protein: CASGAGTSGEQFF. The CDR3 DNA reads as TGTGCTAGTGGTGCCGGGACCAGCGGTGAGCAGTTCTTC. The rearrangement links TRBV12-5 to TRBJ2-1; D might be TRBD1 or TRBD2, each matching 5 bases. V lost 5 bases to trimming and J lost 9 bases, with 14 bases between them. Germline lookup yields CDR1 LGHNT and CDR2 FRNRAP. This CDR3 region has 13 residues.

This clonotype was detected a few times. This chain links TRBV6-5 with TRBJ2-7, with TRBD2 matching 10 bases. Trimming removed 4 bases from V and 5 bases from J; junction bases left unmatched: 11. The germline V gene has CDR1 MNHEY and CDR2 SVGAGI. The CDR3 is made up of 16 amino acids. Written as DNA, the CDR3 is TGTGCCAGCAGTTGGCTAGCGGGGGACCGTCTCAACGAGCAGTACTTC. It yields the protein CASSWLAGDRLNEQYF.

This clonotype was observed many times. The chain couples TRBV2 to TRBJ2-7, with 7 bases matching TRBD1. The CDR3 spans 14 residues. The junction had 13 bases not matched to a gene; V was cut back by 7 bases and J by 7 bases. Germline V gene sequence: CDR1 SNHLY, CDR2 FYNNEI. Written as DNA, the CDR3 is TGTGCCAGCAACCAGGAGACAGGGCTTTGGGAGCAGTACTTC. Protein sequence: CASNQETGLWEQYF.

At least ten counts were recorded for this clonotype. The CDR3 DNA sequence: TGTGCCAGCAGTTTACCCCCTGGGGTAGCGAGTAGCACATTGGATACGCAGTATTTT. Translating it yields CASSLPPGVASSTLDTQYF. The J gene is TRBJ2-3, the V gene TRBV28, with D possibly being TRBD2 (5 bases). The CDR3 contains 19 residues. Germline V gene sequence: CDR1 MDHEN, CDR2 SYDVKM. V lost 2 bases and J 6 bases, leaving 27 bases between the germline ends. Full variable domain (missing parts from reference TRBV28 and TRBJ2-3): DVKVTQSSRYLVKRTGEKVFLECVQDMDHENMFWYRQDPGLGLRLIYFSYDVKMKEKGDIPEGYSVSREKKERFSLILESASTNQTSMYLCASSLPPGVASSTLDTQYFGPGTRLTVL.

The chain couples TRBV30 to TRBJ1-4; weak D call: TRBD1 (5 bases). The germline V gene encodes CDR1 GTSNPN and CDR2 SVGIG (reference sequence). The V end was cut by 2 bases, the J end by 8 bases, with 15 bases between. The CDR3 has 14 amino acids. CDR3 region: CAWSPGLGGEKLFF. CDR3 nucleotide sequence: TGTGCCTGGAGTCCGGGTCTGGGGGGAGAAAAACTGTTTTTT.

This clonotype was observed a handful of times. The rearrangement uses TRBV29-1 and TRBJ2-1, with 10 positions matching TRBD2. V shed 4 bases and J 4 bases; nucleotides not matched to a gene: 1. The CDR3 runs to 13 residues. The germline V gene encodes CDR1 SQVTM and CDR2 ANQGSEA. The DNA of the CDR3 is TGCAGCGTTGTTAGCGGGGGGTACAATGAGCAGTTCTTC. It is translated as CSVVSGGYNEQFF.

CDR3 amino acids: CSVGGKLRNEQYF. CDR3 in DNA: TGCAGCGTTGGGGGGAAATTGAGAAACGAGCAGTACTTC. The J gene is TRBJ2-7, the V gene TRBV29-1; D is perhaps TRBD1 or TRBD2 (5 bases each). The CDR3 totals 13 residues. V lost 4 bases to trimming and J lost 5 bases, with 15 bases between them. Germline values: CDR1 SQVTM, CDR2 ANQGSEA.

This clonotype was observed a few times. The chain employs TRBV5-1 and TRBJ2-7; D may be TRBD1 (5 bases). The CDR3 consists of 16 residues. The V and J ends lost 1 base and 0 bases respectively, with 14 bases between them. Germline V gene sequence: CDR1 SGHRS, CDR2 YFSETQ. The CDR3, as DNA: TGCGCCAGCAGCTTGTCTCGACAGCGAGGCTCCTACGAGCAGTACTTC. This gives the protein CASSLSRQRGSYEQYF.

The table lists this clonotype with many counts. The V call is TRBV7-3, the J call TRBJ2-3; 7 bases agree with TRBD2. Trimming cost V 5 bases and J 5 bases; bases outside gene matches: 4. Germline lookup yields CDR1 SGHTA and CDR2 FQGTGA. The CDR3 is made up of 13 amino acids. CDR3 DNA: TGTGCCAGCAGCGAGGGGACTATAGATACGCAGTATTTT. This gives the protein CASSEGTIDTQYF.

This sequence joins TRBV29-1 and TRBJ1-2; D unclear. From germline, CDR1 is SQVTM and CDR2 ANQGSEA. The CDR3 runs to 12 residues. V was shortened by 4 bases and J by 6 bases, with 12 bases between the two germline ends. The CDR3 DNA is TGCAGCGTTGGATGGAGGTTGGATGGCTACACCTTC. Translated, it gives CSVGWRLDGYTF. The full variable domain, in which reference TRBV29-1 and TRBJ1-2 provide the parts outside the CDR3, is SAVISQKPSRDICQRGTSLTIQCQVDSQVTMMFWYRQQPGQSLTLIATANQGSEATYESGFVIDKFPISRPNLTFSTLTVSNMSPEDSSIYLCSVGWRLDGYTFGSGTRLTVV.

This chain connects TRBV29-1 to TRBJ2-2; possibly TRBD1 for D (6 bases). The CDR3 has 15 residues. Germline V gives CDR1 SQVTM, CDR2 ANQGSEA. Trimming left V 5 bases short and J 0 bases short, with 13 bases between. CDR3 loop: CSVPGQTTNTGELFF. The CDR3 region has the DNA TGCAGCGTTCCGGGACAAACGACGAACACCGGGGAGCTGTTTTTT.

This clonotype turned up a few times. The chain links TRBV7-9 to TRBJ2-7, with 9 bases matching TRBD2. The CDR3 has 15 residues. The V and J ends lost 5 bases and 6 bases, in that order; junction bases with no gene match: 11. Germline loops: CDR1 SEHNR, CDR2 FQNEAQ (reference sequence). In nucleotides, the CDR3 is TGTGCCAGCAGCCGCTCGGCGGGAGGGGCTTTCGAGCAGTACTTC. Its protein product is CASSRSAGGAFEQYF.

This clonotype was seen ten or more times. The V call is TRBV7-2, the J call TRBJ2-1; D may be TRBD1 or TRBD2 (6 bases each). Per the germline V gene, CDR1 is SGHTA and CDR2 is FQGNSA. V dropped 4 bases and J dropped 15 bases, with 16 bases sitting between them. The CDR3 has 12 amino acids. CDR3 in amino acids: CASSSNQGTGFF. The CDR3 nucleotides are TGTGCCAGCAGCTCCAACCAGGGGACTGGGTTCTTC.

The chain links TRBV11-2 to TRBJ2-3; D may be TRBD2 (5 bases). The CDR3 has 16 residues. V was shortened by 5 bases and J by 4 bases, with 19 bases between the two germline ends. The germline gives CDR1 SGHAT, CDR2 FQNNGV. CDR3 DNA sequence: TGTGCCAGCAGCCCTAGGTCTGGACTCCCGTCAGATACGCAGTATTTT. Translating it yields CASSPRSGLPSDTQYF.